This T cell receptor (beta chain) appears in the sequencing data of a study of T cells in Graves' hyperthyroidism and ophthalmopathy. There are many counts of this clonotype. The antigen remains unidentified. Study-level findings and limits: Most clonotypes expanded in the thyroid (above 0.001) were also present in blood.

The germline gives CDR1 SGHAT, CDR2 FQNNGV. Deletions cut 0 bases from V and 5 bases from J, with 14 bases between. This CDR3 is built from 15 residues. Amplified TCR beta CDR3 regions derived from RNA transcripts. The TCR CDR3 first-round RT-PCR relied on the HTBI primer set. TCRdb reanalysed the multiplex PCR reads using MiXCR and keeps one entry per CDR3 protein. The top ten clones hold roughly 20% of a sample with some 380,000 distinct CDR3 sequences, roughly 14% of them seen once. Sequences were obtained from blood. The J gene is TRBJ2-7, the V gene TRBV11-2, with D possibly being TRBD1 (6 bases). The sequence was collected from a young man with Graves' hyperthyroidism that later progressed to Graves' ophthalmopathy. CDR3 in amino acids: CASSLEARSGDEQYF. DNA of the CDR3: TGTGCCAGCAGCTTAGAGGCCCGTTCAGGGGACGAGCAGTACTTC. Using reference TRBV11-2 and TRBJ2-7 for the parts outside the CDR3, the full variable domain is EAGVAQSPRYKIIEKRQSVAFWCNPISGHATLYWYQQILGQGPKLLIQFQNNGVVDDSQLPKDRFSAERLKGVDSTLKIQPAKLEDSAVYLCASSLEARSGDEQYFGPGTRLTVT.